This T cell receptor beta chain emerged from a study of neurological immune-mediated disorders (dated by TCRdb to the late 2010s). Broadly, across the study: Among the 35 or so multiple sclerosis patients, 31 had relapsing-remitting MS and 3 had secondary progressive MS. Of the roughly 71 subjects in the cohort, about 14 were HAM/TSP patients, around 35 were multiple sclerosis patients, and approximately 20 were healthy controls. Alongside PBMC samples, the set of 106 TCR-beta libraries contained longitudinal samples, technical triplicates, and paired CD4+ and CD8+ T-cell subsets that had been sorted. Peripheral blood TCR-beta repertoires from patients with HTLV-I-associated myelopathy (HAM/TSP), patients with multiple sclerosis, and healthy controls were compared in the study using UMI-based sequencing.

What the authors observed across the whole study: Phylogenetic analysis grouped repertoires from 18 of 34 MS patients into a cluster of related CDR3 sequences, suggesting a possible repertoire-level signature. The MS cluster showed no association with clinical or MRI features, and the authors stated that larger cohorts are needed. TCR clonal expansion was highest in HAM/TSP patients and lowest in MS patients, with MS patients falling below even healthy controls. Across subjects, expanded clones never shared an identical CDR3 amino acid sequence, which suggests that the TCR-beta repertoires in every group were private.

This clonotype was found many times. Its recognized antigen is unknown. No base quality values were provided; no much bigger clone lies one nucleotide off. For unsorted PBMC libraries, 2 million PBMCs were used after storage in RNAlater at -80 degrees C until RNA extraction. The multiple sclerosis patients were enrolled in a US clinical protocol that evaluated disease progression with magnetic resonance imaging. PBMCs were separated from peripheral blood using Ficoll-Hypaque density gradient centrifugation and then cryopreserved in liquid nitrogen. CDR1 and CDR2, looked up from the germline V gene (reference sequence), are MNHEY and SMNVEV. The CDR3 runs 14 amino acids, cysteine and phenylalanine included. CDR3 DNA is the only sequence kept; it has 42 bases, read in frame from the first base. V trim: 5 bases; J trim: 7 bases; unmatched bases: 5. cDNA was synthesized by template-switch 5'RACE using a primer with a 10-nucleotide random unique molecular identifier that tagged each TCR transcript. Every sequencing run covered 15-18 subjects and yielded more than 170 million TCR-beta sequences. The RNeasy kit was used to extract total RNA. TCR-beta VDJ regions were amplified with primers for the TCR constant region and the 5'RACE anchor, using the KAPA Real-time Library Amplification kit. Sample indexes and Illumina adaptors were added in a first PCR, after which library yield was increased in a second PCR. After Ampure bead purification, the roughly 650 bp TCR product was size-selected on a 2% E-gel SizeSelection system. Before pooling, library quality was checked on a Bioanalyzer, concentration was measured with Qubit, and libraries were quantified with the Kapa Library Quantification kit. Paired-end 2 x 150 bp sequencing of the libraries was performed on an Illumina HiSeq 2500. To increase sequence diversity, about 25-31% phiX was spiked into each library pool. Regarding the original processing steps: The quality-filtered reads were processed with the UMI-based MiGEC pipeline, whose error correction step removed more than 75% of the raw TCR sequences. VDJ genes were aligned to IMGT germline references, and each clonotype was defined by a unique CDR3 amino acid sequence together with V-J genes. VDJtools evaluated clonal expansion, Shannon diversity and CDR3 relatedness (CalcPairwiseDistances, ClusterSamples); CLCbio workbench built phylogenetic trees. Clones with at least 8 unique UMIs were defined as expanded, with this threshold being based on coefficient-of-variation modelling across technical triplicates. TCRdb trimmed the raw reads at Q25, called clones with MiXCR and kept productive beta chains. Rows with one shared CDR3 protein collapse into an entry with the most common genes and DNA. Here the V and J calls rest on TCRdb's processing, not on the authors' analysis. The table for this sample lists tens of thousands of distinct CDR3 sequences; less than 5.5% of them were counted only once. The ten most abundant clones make up 6.5% to 7.5% of the sample.

Rearrangement joined TRBV27 to TRBJ1-6, and 7 junction bases match TRBD1. This TCR derives from a man in his thirties or forties with multiple sclerosis. Input material: PBMCs. The CDR3 is CASSPRDRNSPLHF. The DNA sequence is TGTGCCAGCAGTCCTCGGGACAGAAATTCACCCCTCCACTTT.